This is a list of T cell receptor beta chains from one sample in a study of T cell repertoires in ileal Crohn's disease. Sequencing was performed with immunoSEQ multiplex PCR; in TCRdb, only in-frame clones are kept and a portion is missing. The sample has thousands of clones, around 69% seen once. The sequenced sample was ileal tissue. The receptors originated from an adult with Crohn's disease. The CDR3 runs from the conserved cysteine through the conserved F or W. A D gene is named only where the DNA matches it firmly. Clone size appears in some rows only: once, few, many, or a class for an expanded clone.

d_call	j_call	clone_size	v_call	cdr3_nt	cdr3_aa
-	TRBJ1-2	-	TRBV19	TGTGCCAGTAGTACGGACTCTTACTATGGCTACACCTTC	CASSTDSYYGYTF
-	TRBJ1-1	few	TRBV7-3	TGTGCCAGCAGCTTATACACAAACACTGAAGCTTTCTTT	CASSLYTNTEAFF
-	TRBJ2-5	-	TRBV2	TGTGCCAGCAAATTCCAAGAGACCCAGTACTTC	CASKFQETQYF
-	TRBJ1-1	-	TRBV2	TGTGCCAGCAGTGATATCGACCCCAGGAGCGCTGAAGCTTTCTTT	CASSDIDPRSAEAFF
-	TRBJ2-1	-	TRBV11-1	TGTGCCAGCAGCTTGGTGGGGCAGGGTTCGTACAATGAGCAGTTCTTC	CASSLVGQGSYNEQFF
-	TRBJ2-3	once	TRBV6-5	TGTGCCAGCAGTTACGAGGGTGGGGGAGGGCAGTATTTT	CASSYEGGGGQYF
-	TRBJ2-6	-	TRBV7-6	TGTGCCAGCAGCTTAGCAGGAGGAGGGGCTGGGGCCAACGTCCTGACTTTC	CASSLAGGGAGANVLTF
-	TRBJ2-7	-	TRBV5-4	TGTGCCAGCAGCTCAGCCGGGACGTTCTACGAGCAGTACTTC	CASSSAGTFYEQYF
TRBD2	TRBJ2-3	-	TRBV29-1	TGCAGCGTTGGGGGACTGGGAGGGGATACGCAGTATTTT	CSVGGLGGDTQYF
-	TRBJ2-5	-	TRBV16	TGTGCCAGCAGCCAATCCGTCTATAACAGCCAAGAGACCCAGTACTTC	CASSQSVYNSQETQYF
-	TRBJ2-6	-	TRBV2	TGTGCCAGCAATGATGAAGGGGCTGGGGCCAACGTCCTGACTTTC	CASNDEGAGANVLTF
-	TRBJ1-2	-	TRBV7-6	TGTGCCAGCAGCGACCAGGGGTATGGCTACACCTTC	CASSDQGYGYTF
TRBD2	TRBJ2-7	once	TRBV11-2	TGTGCCAGCAGCTTAGGGCTAGCGGGAGGGGCTGAGCAGTACTTC	CASSLGLAGGAEQYF
-	TRBJ2-1	-	TRBV27	TGTGCCAGCAGTTTTAGTCTAGCGAGAGATGAGCAGTTCTTC	CASSFSLARDEQFF
TRBD2	TRBJ2-7	-	TRBV7-2	TGTGCCAGCAGCTTACTGGGGGGACTAGCGGGTTCCCGCACCTACGAGCAGTACTTC	CASSLLGGLAGSRTYEQYF
TRBD1	TRBJ1-3	-	TRBV30	TGTGCCTCCGTCCCGGGACAGGGTTTCGGCTCTGGAAACACCATATATTTT	CASVPGQGFGSGNTIYF
TRBD2	TRBJ2-1	-	TRBV5-1	TGCGCCAGCAAGCACGGGACTAGCAGCAATGAGCAGTTCTTC	CASKHGTSSNEQFF
-	TRBJ2-7	-	TRBV4-1	TGCGCCAGCAGCCAAGAAGTGGGGTACGAGCAGTACTTC	CASSQEVGYEQYF
-	TRBJ2-3	-	TRBV6-5	TGTGCCAGCAGCTCGACTAGCACAGATACGCAGTATTTT	CASSSTSTDTQYF
TRBD1	TRBJ2-1	large	TRBV5-1	TGCGCCAGCAGCTTGGAGACAGGGGCCTCCTACAATGAGCAGTTCTTC	CASSLETGASYNEQFF
-	TRBJ1-5	-	TRBV28	TGTGCCAGCTTAAGGACAGCTAGCAATCAGCCCCAGCATTTT	CASLRTASNQPQHF
-	TRBJ2-3	-	TRBV4-1	TGCGCCAGCAGCCAAGAGGCCGGCCCAGAGTATTTT	CASSQEAGPEYF
TRBD2	TRBJ2-2	-	TRBV5-4	TGTGCCAGCAGCTCGAGCGGGATTGTCACCGGGGAGCTGTTTTTT	CASSSSGIVTGELFF
-	TRBJ1-1	-	TRBV10-1	TGCGCTAGTACCGTTATGAACACTGAAGCTTTCTTT	CASTVMNTEAFF
TRBD1	TRBJ2-7	few	TRBV27	TGTGCCAGCAGAATGGCCGGGACAGCCCGCTACGAGCAGTACTTC	CASRMAGTARYEQYF
-	TRBJ1-1	once	TRBV27	TGTGCCAGCAGTTTAACGGTCGGGAGTAACACTGAAGCTTTCTTT	CASSLTVGSNTEAFF
TRBD1	TRBJ1-1	-	TRBV6-1	TGTGCCAGCAGTGGAAGGACAGGGGGAACTGAAGCTTTCTTT	CASSGRTGGTEAFF
-	TRBJ2-7	-	TRBV7-9	TGTGCCAGCAGCTCCCGGCAGGTCTTCTACGAGCAGTACTTC	CASSSRQVFYEQYF